A single TCR beta chain is shown here with its context. Its target is not known. This sample was taken from a study of identical twins. Study conclusions and caveats: Rather than following the same donors, the conclusions depended on cross-sectional statistical analysis.

A universal primer site came from template switching; cDNA carried unique molecular identifiers. Via MiXCR, TCRdb re-called the 5' RACE reads, giving one row per CDR3 protein. The repertoire holds fewer than 450,000 distinct CDR3 sequences, around 9% seen once, with approximately 9.3% in the top ten. CDR1 MNHEY and CDR2 SVGAGI come from the germline V gene. V gave up 4 bases and J gave up 4 bases; unmatched junction bases: 4. The CDR3 loop spans 15 amino acids. The TCR comes from a woman aged 45-59 years in good health. Sequenced input: naive T cells sorted from blood. This chain connects TRBV6-5 to TRBJ2-1; 10 bases are shared with TRBD2. The chain's CDR3 is CASSSTSGPYNEQFF. In DNA form, the CDR3 reads TGTGCCAGCAGTTCGACTAGCGGGCCATACAATGAGCAGTTCTTC.